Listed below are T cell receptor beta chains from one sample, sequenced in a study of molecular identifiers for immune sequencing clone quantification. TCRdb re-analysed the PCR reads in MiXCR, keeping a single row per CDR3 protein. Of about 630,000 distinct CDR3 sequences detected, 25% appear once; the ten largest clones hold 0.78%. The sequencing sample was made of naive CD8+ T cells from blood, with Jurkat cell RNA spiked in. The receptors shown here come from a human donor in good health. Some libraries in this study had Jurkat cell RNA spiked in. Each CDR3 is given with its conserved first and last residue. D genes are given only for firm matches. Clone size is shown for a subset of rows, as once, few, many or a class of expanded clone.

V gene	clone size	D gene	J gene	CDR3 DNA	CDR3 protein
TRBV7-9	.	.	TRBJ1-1	TGTGCCAGCAGCCCCCGGGAGGGAGGGACTGAAGCTTTCTTT	CASSPREGGTEAFF
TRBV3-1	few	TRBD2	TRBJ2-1	TGTGCCAGCAGCCAAGGACTAGCGGGAGGGCCGACCTACAATGAGCAGTTCTTC	CASSQGLAGGPTYNEQFF
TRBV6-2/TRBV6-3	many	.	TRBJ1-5	TGTGCCAGCAGTTACGGCAGGGCTAGCAATCAGCCCCAGCATTTT	CASSYGRASNQPQHF
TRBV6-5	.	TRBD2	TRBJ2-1	TGTGCCAGCAGTCAACCCGGGACTAGCGGCTGCAATGAGCAGTTCTTC	CASSQPGTSGCNEQFF
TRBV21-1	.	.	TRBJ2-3	TGTGCCAGCAGCTCCCGACAGGGGCGCACAGATACGCAGTATTTT	CASSSRQGRTDTQYF
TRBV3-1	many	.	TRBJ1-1	TGTGCCAGCAGCCAAGATGGAGGATTCACGTTGGACACTGAAGCTTTCTTT	CASSQDGGFTLDTEAFF
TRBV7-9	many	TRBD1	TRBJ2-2	TGTGCCAGCAGCTTTCCGGGGTCCTCGACAGGGGGCAACACCGGGGAGCTGTTTTTT	CASSFPGSSTGGNTGELFF
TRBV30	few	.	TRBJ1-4	TGTGCCTGGGGCGCAGGGACTAATGAAAAACTGTTTTTT	CAWGAGTNEKLFF
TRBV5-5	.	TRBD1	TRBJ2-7	TGTGCCAGCAGCTTTGGGACAGGGCTTACTGAGCAGTACTTC	CASSFGTGLTEQYF
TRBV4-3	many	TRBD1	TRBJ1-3	TGCGCCAGCAGCCAAGATCACAGGGGGTACGGAAACACCATATATTTT	CASSQDHRGYGNTIYF
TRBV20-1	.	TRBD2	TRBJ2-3	TGCAGTGCTAGAGCGTGGACTAGCGGGAGTGGTGCAGATACGCAGTATTTT	CSARAWTSGSGADTQYF
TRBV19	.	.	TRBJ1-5	TGTGCCAGTACTTCTTTCGGAGTGGGGGACCAGCCCCAGCATTTT	CASTSFGVGDQPQHF
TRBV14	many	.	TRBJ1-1	TGTGCCAGCAGTCACAGGGATGAGACTGAAGCTTTCTTT	CASSHRDETEAFF
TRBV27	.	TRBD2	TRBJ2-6	TGTGCCAGCACTAGCGGGGGGGTTTCTGGGGCCAACGTCCTGACTTTC	CASTSGGVSGANVLTF
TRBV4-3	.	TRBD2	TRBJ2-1	TGCGCCAGCAGCCTCTCCCGGACTAGCGGGAGCGATGAGCAGTTCTTC	CASSLSRTSGSDEQFF
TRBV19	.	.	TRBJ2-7	TGTGCCAGTAGTATTTGGCAGGGTTACTCCTACGAGCAGTACTTC	CASSIWQGYSYEQYF
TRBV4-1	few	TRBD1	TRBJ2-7	TGCGCCAGCAGCCAAAATGCCGGGACAGGATACTACGAGCAGTACTTC	CASSQNAGTGYYEQYF
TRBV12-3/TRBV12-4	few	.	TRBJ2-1	TGTGCCAGCAGCTCGACTACCGAAAATGAGCAGTTCTTC	CASSSTTENEQFF
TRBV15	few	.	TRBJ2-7	TGTGCCACCAGCAACGTCGATCCGGACCGGGAGCAGTACTTC	CATSNVDPDREQYF
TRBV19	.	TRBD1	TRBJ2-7	TGTGCCAGTAGTCAATCATCAGGGGGCGCCATCCCCTACGAGCAGTACTTC	CASSQSSGGAIPYEQYF
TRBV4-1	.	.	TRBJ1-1	TGCGCCAGCAGCCAGGCGGCCGGGACTGAAGCTTTCTTT	CASSQAAGTEAFF
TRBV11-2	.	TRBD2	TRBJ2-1	TGTGCCAGCAGCTACGGGACTAGCGGGGGCTATGAGCAGTTCTTC	CASSYGTSGGYEQFF
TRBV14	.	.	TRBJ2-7	TGTGCCAGCAGCCAAGTGAACGCCCCCCTCTACGAGCAGTACTTC	CASSQVNAPLYEQYF
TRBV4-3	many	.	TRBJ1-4	TGCGCCAGCAGCCCCTGGGGCGAAAAACTGTTTTTT	CASSPWGEKLFF
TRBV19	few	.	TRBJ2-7	TGTGCCAGTAGTATACAAAGGGGCCCGACCTACGAGCAGTACTTC	CASSIQRGPTYEQYF
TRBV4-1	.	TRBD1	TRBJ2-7	TGCGCCAGCAGCCACTTACAGGGGTATGAGCAGTACTTC	CASSHLQGYEQYF
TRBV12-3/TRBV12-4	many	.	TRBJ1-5	TGTGCCAGCAGTTTATGGGGATCTCAGCCCCAGCATTTT	CASSLWGSQPQHF
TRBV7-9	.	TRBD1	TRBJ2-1	TGTGCCAGCAGCTCCCGGGACAGGGGTTTTAATGAGCAGTTCTTC	CASSSRDRGFNEQFF
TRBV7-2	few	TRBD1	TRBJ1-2	TGTGCCAGCAGCTTAGTACAGGGGGCAACCAATGGCTACACCTTC	CASSLVQGATNGYTF
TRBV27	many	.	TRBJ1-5	TGTGCCAGCAAGACGGGGAACCAGCCCCAGCATTTT	CASKTGNQPQHF
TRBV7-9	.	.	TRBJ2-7	TGTGCCAGCAGCTTAGTTAGGGACCGTATCTCCTACGAGCAGTACTTC	CASSLVRDRISYEQYF
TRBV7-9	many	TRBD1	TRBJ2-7	TGTGCCAGCAGCCTAATCGGGGACAGAGCCTACGAGCAGTACTTC	CASSLIGDRAYEQYF